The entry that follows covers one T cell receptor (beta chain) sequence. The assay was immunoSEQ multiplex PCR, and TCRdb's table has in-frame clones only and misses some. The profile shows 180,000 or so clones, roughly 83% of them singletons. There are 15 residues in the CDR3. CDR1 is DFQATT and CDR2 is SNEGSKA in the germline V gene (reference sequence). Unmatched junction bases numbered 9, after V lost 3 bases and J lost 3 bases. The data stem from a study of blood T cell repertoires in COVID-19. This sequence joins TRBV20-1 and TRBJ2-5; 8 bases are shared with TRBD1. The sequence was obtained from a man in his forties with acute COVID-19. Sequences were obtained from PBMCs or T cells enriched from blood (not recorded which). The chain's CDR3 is CSASLGQVSKETQYF. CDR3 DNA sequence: TGCAGTGCTAGTCTGGGACAGGTTTCGAAAGAGACCCAGTACTTC.